The 5 T cell receptor beta chains presented below share a single source sample, sequenced in a study of technical replicates of blood from several donors. The data were produced by immunoSEQ multiplex PCR, yet TCRdb's version contains in-frame clones alone and is incomplete. The data show tens of thousands of clones, with roughly 95% seen just once and around 0.38% held by the top ten. The sequencing sample was made of T cells isolated from PBMCs. These receptors were collected from a human donor in good health.

The chain's CDR3 is CASSLGSLAYEQYF. The CDR3 nucleotides are TGTGCCAGCAGCTTAGGCAGTCTGGCCTACGAGCAGTACTTC. This rearrangement joins TRBV7-9 to TRBJ2-7; unclear D gene. CDR3 length equals 14 residues. V lost 1 base and J 2 bases, leaving 9 bases between the germline ends. Germline V gene lookup returns CDR1 SEHNR and CDR2 FQNEAQ (reference sequence).

This rearrangement joins TRBV9 to TRBJ2-1, with TRBD2 matching 10 bases. Germline-derived CDR1 and CDR2 are SGDLS and YYNGEE. The CDR3 covers 16 residues. V lost 2 bases and J lost 5; bases outside the gene matches: 7. The CDR3 sequence: CASSVVGLAEDNEQFF. CDR3 nucleotides: TGTGCCAGCAGCGTCGTTGGACTAGCGGAGGACAATGAGCAGTTCTTC. The variable domain in full, with the rest retrieved from reference TRBV9 and TRBJ2-1, is DSGVTQTPKHLITATGQRVTLRCSPRSGDLSVYWYQQSLDQGLQFLIQYYNGEERAKGNILERFSAQQFPDLHSELNLSSLELGDSALYFCASSVVGLAEDNEQFFGPGTRLTVL.

This chain links TRBV5-4 with TRBJ2-2; D gene unclear. The germline V and J ends were trimmed by 0 bases and 4 bases, with 7 bases remaining between them. CDR1 and CDR2 (germline): SGHNT, YYREEE (reference sequence). This CDR3 spans 14 amino acids. The CDR3 loop reads CASSLDRFTGELFF. Here the CDR3 DNA reads TGTGCCAGCAGCTTGGATAGATTCACCGGGGAGCTGTTTTTT. The full variable domain, rest sourced from reference TRBV5-4 and TRBJ2-2, is ETGVTQSPTHLIKTRGQQVTLRCSSQSGHNTVSWYQQALGQGPQFIFQYYREEENGRGNFPPRFSGLQFPNYSSELNVNALELDDSALYLCASSLDRFTGELFFGEGSRLTVL.

The chain employs TRBV19 and TRBJ2-1; 8 nucleotides line up with TRBD2. This CDR3 is 18 amino acids long. Germline V gives CDR1 LNHDA, CDR2 SQIVND (reference sequence). The V and J ends lost 5 bases and 13 bases, in that order; junction bases with no gene match: 25. DNA of the CDR3: TGTGCCAGTAGTGCTAAACGGGACGGGCCGTCGGGAGGGCTGGATCAGTTCTTC. Translating it yields CASSAKRDGPSGGLDQFF.

The chain employs TRBV7-9 and TRBJ2-5, with 14 bases identical to TRBD2. CDR1 and CDR2 (germline): SEHNR, FQNEAQ (reference sequence). V shed 5 bases, J shed 4 bases, and the junction held 6 bases outside the gene matches. The CDR3 runs to 16 residues. The CDR3 DNA sequence: TGTGCCAGCAGCAAGCACGGGACTAGCGGGAGAGAGACCCAGTACTTC. This codes for CASSKHGTSGRETQYF.